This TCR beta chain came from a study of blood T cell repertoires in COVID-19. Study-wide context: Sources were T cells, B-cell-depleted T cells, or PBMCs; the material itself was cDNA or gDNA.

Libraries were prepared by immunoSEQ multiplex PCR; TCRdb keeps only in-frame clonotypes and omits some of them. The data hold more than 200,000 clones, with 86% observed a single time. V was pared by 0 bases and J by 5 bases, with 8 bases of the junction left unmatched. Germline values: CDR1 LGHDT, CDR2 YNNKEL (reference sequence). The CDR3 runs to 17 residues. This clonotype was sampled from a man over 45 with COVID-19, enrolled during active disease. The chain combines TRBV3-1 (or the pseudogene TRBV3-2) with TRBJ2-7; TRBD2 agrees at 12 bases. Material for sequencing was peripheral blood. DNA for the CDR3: TGTGCCAGCAGCCAAGAGTGGGCTAGCGGGAGGGCGGACGAGCAGTACTTC. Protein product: CASSQEWASGRADEQYF.